This T cell receptor (beta chain) was sequenced for a study of shared clonotypes between healthy human individuals. General study points: Compared with memory subsets, naive subsets generally had larger estimated richness. Represented diversity, genetic and exposure-history alike, was limited by few donors.

The length of the CDR3 is 14 residues. The V and J ends lost 6 bases and 6 bases respectively, with 12 bases between them. The germline V gene encodes CDR1 MNHEY and CDR2 SMNVEV (reference sequence). A remark on this clone: Its antigen is as yet unknown.

Measured with immunoSEQ multiplex PCR; TCRdb has only the in-frame clones, and not every one. The sample yields about 2.4 million clones, around nine tenths seen once. The specimen sequenced was naive CD4+ T cells sorted from blood. Subset: CD45RA+ positively selected. This sequence originates from a man aged 18 to 35 in good health. This chain uses TRBV27 with TRBJ1-6; D is possibly TRBD1 (6 bases). In DNA, the CDR3 is TGTGCCAGCAGGAAGGACAGACTTAATTCACCCCTCCACTTT. As protein: CASRKDRLNSPLHF.